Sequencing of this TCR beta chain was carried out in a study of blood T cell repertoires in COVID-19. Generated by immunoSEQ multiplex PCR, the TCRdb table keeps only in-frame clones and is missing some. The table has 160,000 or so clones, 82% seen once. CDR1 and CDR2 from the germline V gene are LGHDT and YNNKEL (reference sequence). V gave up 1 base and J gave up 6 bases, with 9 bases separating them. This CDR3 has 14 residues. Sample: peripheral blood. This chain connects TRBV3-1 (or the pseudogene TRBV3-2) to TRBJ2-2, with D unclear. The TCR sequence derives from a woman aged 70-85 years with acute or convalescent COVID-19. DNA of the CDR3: TGTGCCAGCAGCCAAGGGCACAGCCCCGGGGAGCTGTTTTTT. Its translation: CASSQGHSPGELFF.